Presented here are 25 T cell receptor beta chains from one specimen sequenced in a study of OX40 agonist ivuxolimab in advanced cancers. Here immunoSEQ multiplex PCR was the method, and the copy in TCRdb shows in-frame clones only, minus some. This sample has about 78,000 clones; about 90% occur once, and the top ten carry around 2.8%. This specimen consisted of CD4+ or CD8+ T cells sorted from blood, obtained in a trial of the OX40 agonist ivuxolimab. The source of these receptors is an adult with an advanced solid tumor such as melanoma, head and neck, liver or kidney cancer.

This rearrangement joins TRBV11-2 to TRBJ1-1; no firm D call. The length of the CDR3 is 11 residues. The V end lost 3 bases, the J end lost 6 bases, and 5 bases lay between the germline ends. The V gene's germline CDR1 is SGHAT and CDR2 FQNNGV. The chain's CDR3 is CASSFHAEAFF. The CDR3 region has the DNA TGTGCCAGCAGCTTCCACGCTGAAGCTTTCTTT.

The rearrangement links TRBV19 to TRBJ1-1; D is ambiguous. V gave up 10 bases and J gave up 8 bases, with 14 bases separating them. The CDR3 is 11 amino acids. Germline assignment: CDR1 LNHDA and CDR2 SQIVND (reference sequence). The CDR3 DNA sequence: TGTGCCACCACTACGGAGCAAGAAGCTTTCTTT. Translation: CATTTEQEAFF.

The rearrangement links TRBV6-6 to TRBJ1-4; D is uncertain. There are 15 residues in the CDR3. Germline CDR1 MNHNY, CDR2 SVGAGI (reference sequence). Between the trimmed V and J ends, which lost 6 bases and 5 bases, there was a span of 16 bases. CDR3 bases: TGTGCCAGCAGCTCTCCCGGGTCTCGAAATGAAAAACTGTTTTTT. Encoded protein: CASSSPGSRNEKLFF.

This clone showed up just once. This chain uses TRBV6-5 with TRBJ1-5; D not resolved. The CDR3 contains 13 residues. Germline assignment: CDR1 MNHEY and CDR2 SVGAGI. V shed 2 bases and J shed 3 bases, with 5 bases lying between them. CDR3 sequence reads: CASSYDLNQPQHF. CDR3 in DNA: TGTGCCAGCAGTTACGACCTCAATCAGCCCCAGCATTTT.

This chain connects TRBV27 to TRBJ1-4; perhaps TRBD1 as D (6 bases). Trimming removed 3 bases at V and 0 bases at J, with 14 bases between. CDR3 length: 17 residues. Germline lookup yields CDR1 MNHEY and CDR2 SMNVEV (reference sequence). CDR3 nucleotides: TGTGCCAGCAGTTTGTCGCGGGGGCTTTCAACTAATGAAAAACTGTTTTTT. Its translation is CASSLSRGLSTNEKLFF.

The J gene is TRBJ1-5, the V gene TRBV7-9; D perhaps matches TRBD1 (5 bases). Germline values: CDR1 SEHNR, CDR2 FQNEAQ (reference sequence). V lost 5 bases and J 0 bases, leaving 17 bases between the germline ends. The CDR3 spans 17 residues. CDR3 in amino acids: CASSPGTDTYSNQPQHF. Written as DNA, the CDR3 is TGTGCCAGCAGCCCCGGGACGGATACGTATAGCAATCAGCCCCAGCATTTT.

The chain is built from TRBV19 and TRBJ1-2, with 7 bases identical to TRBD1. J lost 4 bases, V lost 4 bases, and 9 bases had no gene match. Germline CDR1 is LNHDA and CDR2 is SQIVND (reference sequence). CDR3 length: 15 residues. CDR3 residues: CASSNPGGASYGYTF. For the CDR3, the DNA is TGTGCCAGTAGTAATCCAGGGGGAGCCAGCTATGGCTACACCTTC.

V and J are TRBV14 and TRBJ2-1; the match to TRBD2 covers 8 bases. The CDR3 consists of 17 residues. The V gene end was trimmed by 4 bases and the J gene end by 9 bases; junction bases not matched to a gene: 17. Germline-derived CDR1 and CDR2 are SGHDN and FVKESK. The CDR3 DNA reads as TGTGCCAGCAGCCGGAAACTAGCGGCCGGGGGGGACGCTGAGCAGTTCTTC. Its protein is CASSRKLAAGGDAEQFF.

CDR3 loop: CASRRVDTGELFF. The CDR3 nucleotides read TGTGCCAGCCGACGAGTAGACACCGGGGAGCTGTTTTTT. This rearrangement joins TRBV19 to TRBJ2-2, with unresolved D. The germline V and J ends were trimmed by 9 bases and 3 bases, with 11 bases remaining between them. Germline lookup yields CDR1 LNHDA and CDR2 SQIVND (reference sequence). The CDR3 is made up of 13 amino acids.

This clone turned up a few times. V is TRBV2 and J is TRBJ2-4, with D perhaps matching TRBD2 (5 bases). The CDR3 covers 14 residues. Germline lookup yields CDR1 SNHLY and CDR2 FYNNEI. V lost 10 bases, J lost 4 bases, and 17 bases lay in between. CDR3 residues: CATKEESRKNIQYF. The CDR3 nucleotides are TGTGCCACCAAGGAGGAGAGCAGGAAAAACATTCAGTACTTC.

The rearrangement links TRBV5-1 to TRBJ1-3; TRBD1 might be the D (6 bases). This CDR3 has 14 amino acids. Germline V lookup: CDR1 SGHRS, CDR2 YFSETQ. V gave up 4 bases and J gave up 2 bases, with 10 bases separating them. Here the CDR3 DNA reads TGCGCCAGCAGCCCAGGGGTGGCTGGAAACACCATATATTTT. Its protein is CASSPGVAGNTIYF.

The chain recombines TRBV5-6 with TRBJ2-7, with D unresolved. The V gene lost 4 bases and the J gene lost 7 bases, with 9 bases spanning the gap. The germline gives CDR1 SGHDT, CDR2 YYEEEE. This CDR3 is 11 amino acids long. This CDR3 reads CASSLSEEQYF. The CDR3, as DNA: TGTGCCAGCAGCCTTTCGGAGGAGCAGTACTTC.

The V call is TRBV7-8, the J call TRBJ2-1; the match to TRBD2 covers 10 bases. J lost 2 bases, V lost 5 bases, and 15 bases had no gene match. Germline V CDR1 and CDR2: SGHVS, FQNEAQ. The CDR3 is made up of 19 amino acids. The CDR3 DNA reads TGTGCCAGCAGCCCCGGGGTAGCGGGAGGAGCTGGGCCCTACAATGAGCAGTTCTTC. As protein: CASSPGVAGGAGPYNEQFF. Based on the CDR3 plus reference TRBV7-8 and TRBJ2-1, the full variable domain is GAGVSQSPRYKVAKRGQDVALRCDPISGHVSLFWYQQALGQGPEFLTYFQNEAQLDKSGLPSDRFFAERPEGSVSTLKIQRTQQEDSAVYLCASSPGVAGGAGPYNEQFFGPGTRLTVL.

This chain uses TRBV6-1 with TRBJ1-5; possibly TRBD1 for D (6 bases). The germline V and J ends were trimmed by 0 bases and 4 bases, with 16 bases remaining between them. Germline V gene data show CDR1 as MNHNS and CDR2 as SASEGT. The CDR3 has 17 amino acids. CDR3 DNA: TGTGCCAGCAGTGAAGCGTCCCCGGGACAAGTAAATCAGCCCCAGCATTTT. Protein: CASSEASPGQVNQPQHF.

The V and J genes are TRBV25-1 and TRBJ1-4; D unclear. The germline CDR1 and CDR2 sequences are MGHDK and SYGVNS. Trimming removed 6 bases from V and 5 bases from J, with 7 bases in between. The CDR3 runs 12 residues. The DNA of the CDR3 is TGTGCCAGCAGGCTGGGGAATGAAAAACTGTTTTTT. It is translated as CASRLGNEKLFF.

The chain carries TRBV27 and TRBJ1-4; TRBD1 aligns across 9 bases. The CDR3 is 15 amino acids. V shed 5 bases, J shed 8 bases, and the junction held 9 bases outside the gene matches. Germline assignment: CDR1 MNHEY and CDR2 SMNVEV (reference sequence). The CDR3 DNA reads TGTGCCAGCAGTGATTCCGGACAGGGGTGGGAAAAACTGTTTTTT. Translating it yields CASSDSGQGWEKLFF.

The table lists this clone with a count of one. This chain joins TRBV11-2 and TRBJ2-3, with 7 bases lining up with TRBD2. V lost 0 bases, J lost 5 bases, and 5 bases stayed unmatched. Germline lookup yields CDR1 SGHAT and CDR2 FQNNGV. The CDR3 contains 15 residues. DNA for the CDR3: TGTGCCAGCAGCTTAGATCGGGTAGCGGGAGATACGCAGTATTTT. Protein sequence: CASSLDRVAGDTQYF.

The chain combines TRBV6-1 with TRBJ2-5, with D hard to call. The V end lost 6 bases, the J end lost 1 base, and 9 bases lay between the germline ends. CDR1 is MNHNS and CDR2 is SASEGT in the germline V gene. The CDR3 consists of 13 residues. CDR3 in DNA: TGTGCCAGCAGAAGGGCGGCCCAAGAGACCCAGTACTTC. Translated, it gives CASRRAAQETQYF.

Here the CDR3 reads CASSSTGGDNSPLHF. DNA for the CDR3: TGTGCCAGCAGTTCGACAGGAGGGGATAATTCACCCCTCCACTTT. The rearrangement uses TRBV6-6 and TRBJ1-6; a possible D gene is TRBD1 (6 bases). The V gene's germline CDR1 is MNHNY and CDR2 SVGAGI (reference sequence). The V gene lost 4 bases and the J gene lost 5 bases, with 12 bases spanning the gap. The CDR3 is 15 residues long.

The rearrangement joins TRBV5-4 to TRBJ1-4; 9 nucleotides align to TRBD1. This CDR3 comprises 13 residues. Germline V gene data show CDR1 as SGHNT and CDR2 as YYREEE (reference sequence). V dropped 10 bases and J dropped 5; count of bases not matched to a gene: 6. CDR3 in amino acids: CAFRTGVNEKLFF. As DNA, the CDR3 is TGTGCCTTTCGGACAGGGGTAAATGAAAAACTGTTTTTT.

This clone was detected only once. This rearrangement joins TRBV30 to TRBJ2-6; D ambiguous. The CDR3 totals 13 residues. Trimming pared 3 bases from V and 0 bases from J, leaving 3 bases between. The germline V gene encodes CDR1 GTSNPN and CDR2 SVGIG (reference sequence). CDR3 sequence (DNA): TGTGCCTGGAGGAGCTCTGGGGCCAACGTCCTGACTTTC. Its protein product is CAWRSSGANVLTF.

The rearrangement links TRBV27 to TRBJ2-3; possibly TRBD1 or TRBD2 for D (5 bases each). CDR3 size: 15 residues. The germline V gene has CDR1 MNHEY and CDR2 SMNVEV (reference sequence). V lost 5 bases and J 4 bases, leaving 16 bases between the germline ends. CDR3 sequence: CASSTRDRGPDTQYF. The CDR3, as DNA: TGTGCCAGCAGTACCCGGGATCGGGGCCCAGATACGCAGTATTTT.

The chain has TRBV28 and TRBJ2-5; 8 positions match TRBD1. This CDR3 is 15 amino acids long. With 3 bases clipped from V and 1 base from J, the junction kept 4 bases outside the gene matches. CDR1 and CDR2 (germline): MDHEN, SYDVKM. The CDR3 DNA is TGTGCCAGCAGTTTGGGACAGGTCGGCCAAGAGACCCAGTACTTC. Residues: CASSLGQVGQETQYF.

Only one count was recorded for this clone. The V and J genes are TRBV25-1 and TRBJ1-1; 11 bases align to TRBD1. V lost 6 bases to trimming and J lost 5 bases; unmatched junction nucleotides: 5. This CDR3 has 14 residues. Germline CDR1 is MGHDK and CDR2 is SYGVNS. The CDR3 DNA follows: TGTGCCAGCAGAGCGGACAGGGGGCAAACTGAAGCTTTCTTT. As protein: CASRADRGQTEAFF.

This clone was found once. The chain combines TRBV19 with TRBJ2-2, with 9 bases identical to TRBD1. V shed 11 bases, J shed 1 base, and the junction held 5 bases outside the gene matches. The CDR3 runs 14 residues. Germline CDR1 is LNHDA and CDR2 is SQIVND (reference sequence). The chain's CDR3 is CASSGQGNTGELFF. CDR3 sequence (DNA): TGTGCCTCCTCGGGACAGGGGAACACCGGGGAGCTGTTTTTT. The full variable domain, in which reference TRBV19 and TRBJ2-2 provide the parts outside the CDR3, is DGGITQSPKYLFRKEGQNVTLSCEQNLNHDAMYWYRQDPGQGLRLIYYSQIVNDFQKGDIAEGYSVSREKKESFPLTVTSAQKNPTAFYLCASSGQGNTGELFFGEGSRLTVL.